This T cell receptor beta chain was profiled in a study of identical twins. This clonotype was observed a few times. CDR3 size: 14 residues. The donor group consisted entirely of healthy Caucasians. cDNA molecules carried unique molecular identifiers, and template switching added a universal primer site. TCRdb analysed the 5' RACE reads with MiXCR anew, one entry per CDR3 protein. The sample holds approximately 410,000 distinct CDR3 sequences, approximately 17% seen once. The sequenced sample was naive T cells sorted from blood. The rearrangement links TRBV21-1 to TRBJ1-6. TRBV21-1 is a known pseudogene. The clonotype comes from a man aged 45-65 years in good health. The CDR3 region has the DNA TGTGCCAGCAGCAAAGCCCCTTTTGTTTCACCCCTCCACTTT. Its protein product is CASSKAPFVSPLHF.